The sequence of this T cell receptor (beta chain) was determined in a study of blood T cell repertoires in COVID-19 (dated by TCRdb to the early 2020s). About the investigation overall: Collaborator samples came from the United States, Italy and Spain and covered acute and convalescent phases of COVID-19. The material from the prospective study consisted of cDNA or gDNA derived from T cells, B-cell-depleted T cells, or PBMCs. Deeply sampled blood TCRbeta repertoires from subjects exposed to, actively infected with, or recovered from COVID-19 were included in the dataset. The repertoires were released in a freely available public database meant as a resource for research on the immune response to SARS-CoV-2. Samples were obtained from the ongoing ImmuneRACE study (first 160 participants) and from about 1,300 subjects provided by 6 global collaborators. Sample metadata almost always included a de-identified subject ID, COVID-19 status, age in years and sex. Where available, HLA class I and class II types were taken from metadata supplied by the sample provider and were not determined by assay-based typing. What the study reported, not specific to this receptor: How much clinical and demographic metadata was included differed by source and by participant, and the metadata was provided uncurated.

Whole blood was collected in K2EDTA tubes by collaborating institutions according to the institutions' own protocols. For TCRbeta analysis, collaborators shipped samples in one of three forms: frozen whole blood, isolated PBMCs, or DNA extracted from either of those sample types. V was cut back by 5 bases and J by 5 bases, leaving a gap of 9 bases between them. Including the terminal cysteine and phenylalanine, the CDR3 comprises 11 residues. The entry retains the CDR3 DNA only, 33 bases that are in frame from base 1. The CDR1 and CDR2 encoded by the germline V gene (reference sequence) are GTSNPN and SVGIG. Comments on this clone: The specificity of this receptor is unknown. No base quality values were provided; no much bigger clone lies one nucleotide off.

TCRbeta CDR3 regions were amplified from genomic DNA by means of the immunoSEQ Assay, a bias-controlled multiplex PCR. The study's processing was this. Within the assay, amplification of reference gene primers was used to estimate how many nucleated cells each sample contained. To quantify the absolute abundance of each unique TCRbeta CDR3 rearrangement, sequence reads were collapsed and filtered. For each sample, productive Simpson clonality was calculated as the square root of Simpson's diversity index across productive rearrangements. In its TCRdb copy, this immuneACCESS table keeps in-frame sequences only and misses some clones. Where compared with another copy, unresolved V genes explain less than half of these, and the others have no known cause. V and J calls and clone size come straight from that table; D and trimming were deduced from the DNA. Within this sample are 85,000 to 120,000 clones, with around nine tenths of them counted one time only. Around 2% of the sample lies in the top ten.

The TCR was taken from a man aged 45-65 years with active COVID-19. In this chain, TRBV30 is recombined with TRBJ1-1; 6 matching bases give a weak D call of TRBD1. The source material was peripheral blood. The DNA reads as follows: TGTGCCTGGTCCGGGACAACTGAAGCTTTCTTT. This gives the protein CAWSGTTEAFF.